This T cell receptor beta chain is from a study of blood T cell repertoires in COVID-19. The wider study: Specimens from acute and convalescent COVID-19 originated in the United States, Italy and Spain. Sources were T cells, B-cell-depleted T cells, or PBMCs; the material itself was cDNA or gDNA.

This CDR3 region has 16 residues. Germline CDR1 PRHDT, CDR2 FYEKMQ (reference sequence). With 5 bases clipped from V and 6 bases from J, the junction kept 13 bases outside the gene matches. Per the authors' pipeline: Estimation of nucleated cell counts was performed using reference gene primer amplification. Profiled with immunoSEQ multiplex PCR; TCRdb holds only in-frame clones, not every one. That table supplies the V and J calls and clone size; D and trimming were determined from the DNA. The data show around 250,000 clones, roughly nine tenths seen once. Sequenced material: peripheral blood. The chain has TRBV13 and TRBJ2-3, with 8 bases identical to TRBD2. This clonotype was sampled from a woman in her forties who had recovered from COVID-19. This CDR3 is CASSPLYGGEADTQYF. The CDR3, as DNA: TGTGCCAGCAGCCCCCTATACGGGGGGGAGGCTGATACGCAGTATTTT. The whole variable domain, filled in from reference TRBV13 and TRBJ2-3, reads AAGVIQSPRHLIKEKRETATLKCYPIPRHDTVYWYQQGPGQDPQFLISFYEKMQSDKGSIPDRFSAQQFSDYHSELNMSSLELGDSALYFCASSPLYGGEADTQYFGPGTRLTVL.